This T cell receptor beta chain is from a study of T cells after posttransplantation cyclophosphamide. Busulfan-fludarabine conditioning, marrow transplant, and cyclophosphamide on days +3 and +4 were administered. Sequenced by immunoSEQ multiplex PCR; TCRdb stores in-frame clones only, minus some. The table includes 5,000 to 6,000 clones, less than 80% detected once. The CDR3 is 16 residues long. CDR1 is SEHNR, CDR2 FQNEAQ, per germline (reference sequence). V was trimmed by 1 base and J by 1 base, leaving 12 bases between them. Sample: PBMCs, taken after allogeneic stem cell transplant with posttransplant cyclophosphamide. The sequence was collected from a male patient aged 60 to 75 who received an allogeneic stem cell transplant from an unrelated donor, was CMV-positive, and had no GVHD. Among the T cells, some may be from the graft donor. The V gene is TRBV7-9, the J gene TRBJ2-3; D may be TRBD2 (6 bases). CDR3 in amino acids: CASSLGGSGRTDTQYF. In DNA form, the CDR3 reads TGTGCCAGCAGCTTAGGAGGTAGCGGACGCACAGATACGCAGTATTTT.